The TCR beta chain under discussion was sequenced for a study of CD8+ T cells in alopecia areata. Turning to the study itself: Treatment of the treated patients consisted of oral tofacitinib, 5 to 10 mg twice daily. General study findings and limits: Clarity of TCR sharing across patients fell short of that in mice, possibly HLA-related.

With regard to this clone: Its matching antigen is unknown.

PBMCs provided sorted CD4+ and CD8+ T cells. Sequencing templates came from extracted RNA that was reverse transcribed into cDNA. TCRdb's table, derived via immunoSEQ multiplex PCR, lists solely in-frame clones and lacks some. The data contain 140,000 to 150,000 clones, roughly 50% of them singletons. Germline-derived CDR1 and CDR2 are SGDLS and YYNGEE. CDR3 length: 16 amino acids. The V segment lost 0 bases and the J segment 7 bases; nucleotides outside the gene matches: 7. This specimen consisted of CD4+ T cells sorted from blood, obtained at week 0. The V call is TRBV9, the J call TRBJ1-6; 7 bases map to TRBD1. The sequence derives from a human donor with alopecia areata. As DNA, the CDR3 is TGTGCCAGCAGCGTAGCAGGGGACAGTTGGAATTCACCCCTCCACTTT. It codes for CASSVAGDSWNSPLHF.